The TCR beta chain described here comes from a study of cytomegalovirus exposure and HLA in healthy donors. PCR used 60 Vbeta primers and 13 Jbeta primers. Method: immunoSEQ multiplex PCR; TCRdb's copy keeps in-frame clones and lacks some. There are about 140,000 clones in the sample; about 82% occur only once, and approximately 2% lies in the top ten. Germline assignment: CDR1 MNHEY and CDR2 SVGAGI. The CDR3 contains 14 residues. Germline trimming cut 7 bases from V and 6 bases from J; bases unmatched to any gene: 7. The specimen sequenced was PBMCs. The receptor comes from a man younger than 45 in good health and CMV-seronegative. This chain connects TRBV6-5 to TRBJ1-5; 9 bases match TRBD1. In DNA form, the CDR3 reads TGTGCCAGCAAAACAGGGGGCGCAAGTCAGCCCCAGCATTTT. It specifies CASKTGGASQPQHF.